A selection of T cell receptor beta chains follows, all from one sample in a study of shared clonotypes between healthy human individuals. Clones were read by immunoSEQ multiplex PCR, and TCRdb kept only the in-frame ones, dropping some. The sample shows roughly 2.5 million clones, more than 90% of them seen only once. Sequenced sample: naive CD4+ T cells sorted from blood. These receptors all stem from a man younger than 30 in good health. Each CDR3 is given with its conserved first and last residue. Each record gives: clone size, J gene, V gene, D gene, CDR3 DNA, CDR3 protein. A D gene is named only where the DNA matches it firmly. Clone size, where shown, is once, few, many, or a class for clones that have expanded.

>NA|TRBJ2-7|TRBV10-3|TRBD1
TGTGCCACCACCCGCCCAGGGGGCCCCTACGAGCAGTACTTC
CATTRPGGPYEQYF
>NA|TRBJ2-5|TRBV5-4|TRBD2
TGTGCCAGCAGCCCTGGACTAGCGGGGGGGCAAGAGACCCAGTACTTC
CASSPGLAGGQETQYF
>NA|TRBJ1-1|TRBV5-4|TRBD1
TGTGCCAGCAGCTTGGGGACAGGTTGGAACACTGAAGCTTTCTTT
CASSLGTGWNTEAFF
>NA|TRBJ2-2|TRBV7-2|NA
TGTGCCAGCAGCTGGGGTGGATCCGGGGAGCTGTTTTTT
CASSWGGSGELFF
>NA|TRBJ2-1|TRBV10-1|TRBD2
TGCGCCAGCAGCGAAGGGACTAGCGGTCACAATGAGCAGTTCTTC
CASSEGTSGHNEQFF
>NA|TRBJ1-2|TRBV25-1|NA
TGTGCCAGCAGTGAATACCCCACAGATGGCTACACCTTC
CASSEYPTDGYTF
>once|TRBJ1-6|TRBV5-6|TRBD1
TGTGCCAGCAGCTGGAAGGGACAGGCCTATAATTCACCCCTCCACTTT
CASSWKGQAYNSPLHF
>NA|TRBJ2-4|TRBV30|NA
TGTGCCTGGAGCACGGGATTGGGGAACATTCAGTACTTC
CAWSTGLGNIQYF
>NA|TRBJ2-5|TRBV29-1|TRBD1
TGCAGCGTTGAAGAATCCCGGACAGGGGGCAGGGAGACCCAGTACTTC
CSVEESRTGGRETQYF
>NA|TRBJ1-3|TRBV30|NA
TGTGCCTGGAGCCAGGGGCGCTCTGGAAACACCATATATTTT
CAWSQGRSGNTIYF
>NA|TRBJ1-2|TRBV18|TRBD1
TGTGCCAGCTCACCGGGGGCAGGGGGCCACTATGGCTACACCTTC
CASSPGAGGHYGYTF
>NA|TRBJ2-7|TRBV6-5|NA
TGTGCCAGCAGTCGGGAGAGCGCCTACGAGCAGTACTTC
CASSRESAYEQYF
>NA|TRBJ2-1|TRBV7-2|NA
TGTGCCAGCAGCTTAGAGGGACCTGAGCAGTTCTTC
CASSLEGPEQFF
>NA|TRBJ2-2|TRBV5-6|NA
TGTGCCAGCAGCTTAGGGACCTTGAGAGGGGAGCTGTTTTTT
CASSLGTLRGELFF
>NA|TRBJ2-7|TRBV18|NA
TGTGCCAGCTCACCAAGAAGGGACATAAGCTCCTACGAGCAGTACTTC
CASSPRRDISSYEQYF
>NA|TRBJ2-2|TRBV7-9|NA
TGTGCCAGCAGCTTAGGAGGAGGGGTCGGGGAGCTGTTTTTT
CASSLGGGVGELFF
>once|TRBJ2-7|TRBV6-5|TRBD1
TGTGCCAGCAGTTACTTAACAGGGGCCTACGAGCAGTACTTC
CASSYLTGAYEQYF
>NA|TRBJ1-1|TRBV19|TRBD1
TGTGCCAGTAGTGCGACAGGGGCCGTTGGCCTTGAAGCTTTCTTT
CASSATGAVGLEAFF
>NA|TRBJ1-2|TRBV11-2|NA
TGTGCCAGCAGCTCCCATCATGGCAGCTATCCTAACTATGGCTACACCTTC
CASSSHHGSYPNYGYTF
>NA|TRBJ2-3|TRBV19|NA
TGTGCCAGTAGAGAGGGCTGGACAGATACGCAGTATTTT
CASREGWTDTQYF
>NA|TRBJ2-1|TRBV20-1|NA
TGCAGTGCGCGACAGGTCAATGAGCAGTTCTTC
CSARQVNEQFF
>NA|TRBJ2-7|TRBV7-9|TRBD2
TGTGCCAGCAGCCGGGCGCCTAGCGGGATTATCTACGAGCAGTACTTC
CASSRAPSGIIYEQYF
>NA|TRBJ1-1|TRBV6-1|TRBD1
TGTGCCAGCAGTGCGACACAGGGGTTGAACACTGAAGCTTTCTTT
CASSATQGLNTEAFF
>NA|TRBJ2-7|TRBV7-2|NA
TGTGCCAGCAGCTTAGTATCCGGCGGCTCCTACGAGCAGTACTTC
CASSLVSGGSYEQYF
>NA|TRBJ2-7|TRBV13|NA
TGTGCCAGCAGCTCCGGGGGCTCCTACGAGCAGTACTTC
CASSSGGSYEQYF
>NA|TRBJ1-1|TRBV5-1|NA
TGCGCCAGCAGCTTTTGGGGAGACACTGAAGCTTTCTTT
CASSFWGDTEAFF
>few|TRBJ1-1|TRBV15|NA
TGTGCCACCATCGAGCGGGGGGACCCTTTCTTT
CATIERGDPFF
>NA|TRBJ2-6|TRBV7-8|NA
TGTGCCAGCAGCTTAGAATCTATCGGCAGGGGCTCTGGGGCCAACGTCCTGACTTTC
CASSLESIGRGSGANVLTF
>NA|TRBJ2-5|TRBV5-8|TRBD2
TGTGCCAGCAGCCCAGGACTAGCCGAGCTCCAAGAGACCCAGTACTTC
CASSPGLAELQETQYF
>NA|TRBJ1-2|TRBV6-1|NA
TGTGCCAGCAGTGACCCCTCCCTTGTCTATGGCTACACCTTC
CASSDPSLVYGYTF
>few|TRBJ1-2|TRBV20-1|NA
TGCAGTGCTAGGTATTATGGCTACACCTTC
CSARYYGYTF
>few|TRBJ1-5|TRBV19|TRBD1
TGTGCCAGTAGGAATCAGGGGGGTAATAGCAATCAGCCCCAGCATTTT
CASRNQGGNSNQPQHF
>NA|TRBJ1-1|TRBV7-2|NA
TGTGCCAGCAGCCTCAGCAGCGTGGGACCATCATTCGCTTTCTTT
CASSLSSVGPSFAFF
>NA|TRBJ1-3|TRBV28|NA
TGTGCCGGGGGACGGAAATCCTCTGGAAACACCATATATTTT
CAGGRKSSGNTIYF
>NA|TRBJ2-5|TRBV10-3|NA
TGTGCCACCGCGGTCCCGGAGACCCAGTACTTC
CATAVPETQYF
>NA|TRBJ1-6|TRBV2|TRBD1
TGTGCCAGCAGAGGTTCGGACAGGGGGAATTCACCCCTCCACTTT
CASRGSDRGNSPLHF
>NA|TRBJ2-1|TRBV7-2|TRBD2
TGTGCCAGCAGCTTAGCCTTTAGCGGGAGCTACAATGAGCAGTTCTTC
CASSLAFSGSYNEQFF
>NA|TRBJ1-1|TRBV5-1|TRBD1
TGCGCCAGCAGGCTGACAGGGGGTAACGGCGTTGAAGCTTTCTTT
CASRLTGGNGVEAFF
>NA|TRBJ2-5|TRBV4-1|NA
TGCGCCAGCAGCCAAGACACAGGGTGGAGGAAGACCCAGTACTTC
CASSQDTGWRKTQYF
>once|TRBJ2-2|TRBV6-1|NA
TGTGCCAGCAGTGAAGGGGTGGGAATCTACACCGGGGAGCTGTTTTTT
CASSEGVGIYTGELFF
>NA|TRBJ1-2|TRBV18|TRBD1
TGTGCCAGCCGAGGACAGGGGGCCTCCTACACCTTC
CASRGQGASYTF
>NA|TRBJ1-5|TRBV21-1|NA
TGTGCCAGCATCGGGATAAGAAGACAAGGATCCAATCAGCCCCAGCATTTT
CASIGIRRQGSNQPQHF
>NA|TRBJ2-7|TRBV4-1|TRBD2
TGCGCCAGCAGCCTGACCGGGACTAGCGCCTCCTACGAGCAGTACTTC
CASSLTGTSASYEQYF
>NA|TRBJ2-7|TRBV30|NA
TGTGCCTGGAGTGTAATCTACGAGCAGTACTTC
CAWSVIYEQYF
>NA|TRBJ1-2|TRBV11-3|TRBD1
TGTGCCAGCAGCCGCACCGGGACAGGGGACGGCTACACCTTC
CASSRTGTGDGYTF
>NA|TRBJ1-2|TRBV19|NA
TGTGCCAGCCGACGGGCCGAGGTCTATGGCTACACCTTC
CASRRAEVYGYTF
>NA|TRBJ1-5|TRBV19|NA
TGTGCCAGTAGGGCAGGGTGGGGTCAGCCCCAGCATTTT
CASRAGWGQPQHF
>NA|TRBJ2-7|TRBV30|NA
TGTGCCTGGACAGACGTCTACGAGCAGTACTTC
CAWTDVYEQYF
>NA|TRBJ1-1|TRBV25-1|NA
TGTGCCAGCAGTACAACAGGGAACACTGAAGCTTTCTTT
CASSTTGNTEAFF
>NA|TRBJ2-2|TRBV10-3|TRBD1
TGTGCCATCAGCCAGGGGGCCGACGGGGAGCTGTTTTTT
CAISQGADGELFF
>NA|TRBJ1-6|TRBV30|NA
TGTGCCTGGGGCCCAGGGGTTCCTAATTCACCCCTCCACTTT
CAWGPGVPNSPLHF
>NA|TRBJ2-7|TRBV11-2|NA
TGTGCCAGCAGTCAATTTGGTACACACTACGAGCAGTACTTC
CASSQFGTHYEQYF
>NA|TRBJ1-4|TRBV5-1|NA
TGCGCCAGCAGCCTTGGGAGGGGTGGTAATGAAAAACTGTTTTTT
CASSLGRGGNEKLFF
>once|TRBJ2-5|TRBV7-2|NA
TGTGCCAGCAGCTTAGGAGGTCGGGAAGAGACCCAGTACTTC
CASSLGGREETQYF
>NA|TRBJ2-5|TRBV7-2|NA
TGTGCCAGCAGCTTAGAGATTCAAGAGACCCAGTACTTC
CASSLEIQETQYF